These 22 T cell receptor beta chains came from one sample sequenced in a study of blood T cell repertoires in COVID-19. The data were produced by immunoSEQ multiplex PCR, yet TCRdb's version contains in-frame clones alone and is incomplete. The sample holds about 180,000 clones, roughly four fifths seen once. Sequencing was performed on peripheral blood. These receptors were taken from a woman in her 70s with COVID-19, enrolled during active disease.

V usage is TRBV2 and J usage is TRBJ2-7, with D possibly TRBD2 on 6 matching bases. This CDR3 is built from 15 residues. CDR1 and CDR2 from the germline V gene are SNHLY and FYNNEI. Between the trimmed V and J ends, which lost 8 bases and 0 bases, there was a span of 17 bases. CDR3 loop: CASSRRRDLSYEQYF. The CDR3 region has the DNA TGTGCCAGCTCCCGTAGGAGGGACCTCTCCTACGAGCAGTACTTC.

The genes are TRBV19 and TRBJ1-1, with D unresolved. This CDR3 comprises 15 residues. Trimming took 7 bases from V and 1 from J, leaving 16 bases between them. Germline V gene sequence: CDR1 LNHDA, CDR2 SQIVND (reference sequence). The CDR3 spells CASILGGLGNTEAFF. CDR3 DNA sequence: TGTGCCAGTATTCTAGGAGGGCTCGGGAACACTGAAGCTTTCTTT. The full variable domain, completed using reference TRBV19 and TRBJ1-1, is DGGITQSPKYLFRKEGQNVTLSCEQNLNHDAMYWYRQDPGQGLRLIYYSQIVNDFQKGDIAEGYSVSREKKESFPLTVTSAQKNPTAFYLCASILGGLGNTEAFFGQGTRLTVV.

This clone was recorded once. CDR3 nucleotides: TGTGCCAGTAGACCCGGGACAGACAACACTGAAGCTTTCTTT. Translating it yields CASRPGTDNTEAFF. The chain employs TRBV19 and TRBJ1-1; 7 positions match TRBD1. Trimming cost V 6 bases and J 2 bases; bases outside gene matches: 6. Germline CDR1 reads LNHDA; CDR2 reads SQIVND (reference sequence). The CDR3 is 14 residues long. Full variable domain (rest looked up from reference TRBV19 and TRBJ1-1): DGGITQSPKYLFRKEGQNVTLSCEQNLNHDAMYWYRQDPGQGLRLIYYSQIVNDFQKGDIAEGYSVSREKKESFPLTVTSAQKNPTAFYLCASRPGTDNTEAFFGQGTRLTVV.

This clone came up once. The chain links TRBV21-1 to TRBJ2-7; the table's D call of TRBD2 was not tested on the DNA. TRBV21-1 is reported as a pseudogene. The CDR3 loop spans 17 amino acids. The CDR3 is CASRIDTRLAVSYEQYF. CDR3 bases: TGTGCCAGCAGAATCGACACAAGACTAGCAGTCTCCTACGAGCAGTACTTC.

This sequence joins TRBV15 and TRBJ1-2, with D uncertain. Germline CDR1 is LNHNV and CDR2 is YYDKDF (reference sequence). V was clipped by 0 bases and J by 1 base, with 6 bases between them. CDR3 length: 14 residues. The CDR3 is CATSRDQVNYGYTF. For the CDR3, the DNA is TGTGCCACCAGCAGAGATCAGGTTAACTATGGCTACACCTTC.

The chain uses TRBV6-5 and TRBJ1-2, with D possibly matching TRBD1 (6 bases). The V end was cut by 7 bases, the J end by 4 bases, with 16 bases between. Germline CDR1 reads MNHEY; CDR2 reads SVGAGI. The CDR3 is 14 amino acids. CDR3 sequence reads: CASTSSHRAYGYTF. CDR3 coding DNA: TGTGCCAGCACCTCATCCCACAGGGCCTATGGCTACACCTTC.

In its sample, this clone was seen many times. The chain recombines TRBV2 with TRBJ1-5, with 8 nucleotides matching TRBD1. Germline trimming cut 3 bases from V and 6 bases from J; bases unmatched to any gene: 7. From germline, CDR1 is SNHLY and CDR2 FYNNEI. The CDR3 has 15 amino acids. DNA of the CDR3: TGTGCCAGCAGTGACAACAGGGGGGACGTTCAGCCCCAGCATTTT. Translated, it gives CASSDNRGDVQPQHF.

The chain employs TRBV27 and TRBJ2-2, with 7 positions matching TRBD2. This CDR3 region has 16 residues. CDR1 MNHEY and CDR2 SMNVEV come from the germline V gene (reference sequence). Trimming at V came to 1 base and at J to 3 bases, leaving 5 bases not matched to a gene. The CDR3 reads CASSLYGRRDTGELFF. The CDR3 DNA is TGTGCCAGCAGTTTATACGGGAGGAGGGACACCGGGGAGCTGTTTTTT.

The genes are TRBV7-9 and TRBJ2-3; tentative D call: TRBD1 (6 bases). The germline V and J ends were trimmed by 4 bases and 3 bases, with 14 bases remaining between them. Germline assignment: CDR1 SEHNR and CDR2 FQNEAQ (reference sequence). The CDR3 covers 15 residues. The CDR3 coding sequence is TGTGCCAGCAGCTACCGGGACACAAATACAGATACGCAGTATTTT. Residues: CASSYRDTNTDTQYF.

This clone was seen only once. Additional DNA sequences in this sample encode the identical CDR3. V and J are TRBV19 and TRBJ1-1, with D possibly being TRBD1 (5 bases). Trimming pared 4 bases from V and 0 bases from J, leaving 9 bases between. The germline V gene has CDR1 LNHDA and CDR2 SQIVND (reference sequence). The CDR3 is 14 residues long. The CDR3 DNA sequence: TGTGCCAGTAGTAATGGGGGGTTGAACACTGAAGCTTTCTTT. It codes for CASSNGGLNTEAFF.

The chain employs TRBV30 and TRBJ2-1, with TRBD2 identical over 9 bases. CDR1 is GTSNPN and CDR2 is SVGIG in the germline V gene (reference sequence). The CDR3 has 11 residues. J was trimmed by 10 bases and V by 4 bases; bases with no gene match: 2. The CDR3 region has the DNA TGTGCCTGGACTAGCGGGAAGGAGCAGTTCTTC. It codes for CAWTSGKEQFF. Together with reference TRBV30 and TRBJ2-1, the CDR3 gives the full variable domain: SQTIHQWPATLVQPVGSPLSLECTVEGTSNPNLYWYRQAAGRGLQLLFYSVGIGQISSEVPQNLSASRPQDRQFILSSKKLLLSDSGFYLCAWTSGKEQFFGPGTRLTVL.

The CDR3 region is CATSDPRQGFNEQFF. CDR3 nucleotide sequence: TGTGCCACCAGTGACCCCCGACAGGGATTCAATGAGCAGTTCTTC. This chain uses TRBV24-1 with TRBJ2-1; 7 bases line up with TRBD1. Trimming removed 4 bases from V and 6 bases from J; junction bases left unmatched: 8. This CDR3 has 15 amino acids. The germline CDR1 and CDR2 sequences are KGHDR and SFDVKD.

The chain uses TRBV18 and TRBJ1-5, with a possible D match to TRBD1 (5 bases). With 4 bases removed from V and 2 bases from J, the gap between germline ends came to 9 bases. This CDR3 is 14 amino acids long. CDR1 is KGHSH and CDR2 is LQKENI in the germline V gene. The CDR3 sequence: CASSRGDRNQPQHF. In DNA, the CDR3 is TGTGCCAGCTCACGGGGGGACCGCAATCAGCCCCAGCATTTT.

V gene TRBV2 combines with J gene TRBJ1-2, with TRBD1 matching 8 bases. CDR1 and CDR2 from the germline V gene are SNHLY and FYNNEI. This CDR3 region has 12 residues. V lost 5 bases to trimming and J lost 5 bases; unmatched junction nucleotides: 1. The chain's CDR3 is CASSRQGYGYTF. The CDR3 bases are TGTGCCAGCAGTCGACAGGGGTATGGCTACACCTTC.

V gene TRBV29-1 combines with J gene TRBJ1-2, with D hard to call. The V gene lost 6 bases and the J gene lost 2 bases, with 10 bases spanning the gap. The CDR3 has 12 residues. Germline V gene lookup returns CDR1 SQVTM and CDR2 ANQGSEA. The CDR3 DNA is TGCAGCGTCTCCCCCGGGAACTATGGCTACACCTTC. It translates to CSVSPGNYGYTF.

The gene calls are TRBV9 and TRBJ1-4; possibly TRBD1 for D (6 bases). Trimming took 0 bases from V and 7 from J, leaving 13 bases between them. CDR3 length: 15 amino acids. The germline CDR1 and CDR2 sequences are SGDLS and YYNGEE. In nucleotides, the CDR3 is TGTGCCAGCAGCGTAGCACAGGGAACTTTTGAAAAACTGTTTTTT. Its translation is CASSVAQGTFEKLFF.

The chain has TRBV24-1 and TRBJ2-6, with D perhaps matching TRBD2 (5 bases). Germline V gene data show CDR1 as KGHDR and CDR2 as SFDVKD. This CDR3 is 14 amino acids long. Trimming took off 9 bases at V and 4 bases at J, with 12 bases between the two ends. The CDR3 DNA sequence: TGTGCCACCGGGAGTCCGGCAGGGGCCAACGTCCTGACTTTC. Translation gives CATGSPAGANVLTF.

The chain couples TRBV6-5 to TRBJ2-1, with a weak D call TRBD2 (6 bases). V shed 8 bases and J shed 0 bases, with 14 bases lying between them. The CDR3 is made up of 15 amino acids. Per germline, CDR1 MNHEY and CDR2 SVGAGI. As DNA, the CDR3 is TGTGCCAGCCGCCAGAGGCGGGGCTCCTACAATGAGCAGTTCTTC. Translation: CASRQRRGSYNEQFF.

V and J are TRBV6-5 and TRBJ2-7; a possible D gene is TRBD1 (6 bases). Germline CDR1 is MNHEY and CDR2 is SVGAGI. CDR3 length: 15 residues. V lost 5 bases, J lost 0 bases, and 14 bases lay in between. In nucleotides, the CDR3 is TGTGCCAGCAGTCGACGAGGACAGAGCTCCTACGAGCAGTACTTC. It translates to CASSRRGQSSYEQYF.

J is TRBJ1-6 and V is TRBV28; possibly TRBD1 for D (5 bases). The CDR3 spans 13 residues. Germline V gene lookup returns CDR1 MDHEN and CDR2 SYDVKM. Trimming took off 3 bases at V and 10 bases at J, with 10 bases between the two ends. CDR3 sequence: CASSFLQGSPLHF. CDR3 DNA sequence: TGTGCCAGCAGTTTTTTGCAGGGCTCACCCCTCCACTTT.

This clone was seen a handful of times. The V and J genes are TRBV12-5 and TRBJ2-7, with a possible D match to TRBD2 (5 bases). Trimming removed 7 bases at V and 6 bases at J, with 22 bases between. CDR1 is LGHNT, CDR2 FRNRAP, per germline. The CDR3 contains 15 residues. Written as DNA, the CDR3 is TGTGCTAGTGCCCTAACGGGGTCCTCTTTATTCGAGCAGTACTTC. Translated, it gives CASALTGSSLFEQYF.

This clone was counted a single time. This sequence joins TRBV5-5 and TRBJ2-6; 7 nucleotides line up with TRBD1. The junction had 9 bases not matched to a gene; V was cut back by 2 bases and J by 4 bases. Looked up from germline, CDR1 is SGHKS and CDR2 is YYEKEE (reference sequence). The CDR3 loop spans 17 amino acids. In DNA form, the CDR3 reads TGTGCCAGCAGCTTAGACAGGGACAGTTCGGGGGCCAACGTCCTGACTTTC. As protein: CASSLDRDSSGANVLTF.